This record covers a single T cell receptor beta chain. Its matching antigen is unknown. The data belong to a study of T cells expressing NK-cell markers. The overall study: The TCR beta repertoires originated in sorted CD3+CD56+NKG2C+, CD3+CD56+NKG2C- and CD3+CD56-NKG2C+ T cells. Among eight sequenced donors, seven carried HCMV seropositivity while one was seronegative. Overall study findings and caveats: Among several donors, these clonotypes also ranked first in the CD3+CD56-NKG2C+ fraction. About 1.0-8% of CD8+ T cells in roughly six donors belonged to dominant NKG2C+ clonotypes.

The germline gives CDR1 MGHRA, CDR2 YSYEKL. The CDR3 is made up of 15 amino acids. Each CDR3 protein gets one entry in TCRdb, which reprocessed the 5' RACE reads and gives no DNA. The ten most abundant clones cover approximately 3.6% of a sample with 500,000 to 700,000 distinct CDR3 sequences. The source is a man between 18 and 35 years old in good health. V usage is TRBV4-1 and J usage is TRBJ2-5. Sequenced input: blood T cells: a sorted CD56 or NKG2C T cell subset, CD4+ or CD8+ T cells, or bulk PBMC T cells (not recorded which). Here the CDR3 reads CASSQDAGREETQYF.